Below are 9 T cell receptor beta chains sequenced from a single sample in a study of cytomegalovirus exposure and HLA in healthy donors. The PCR employed 60 Vbeta primers together with 13 Jbeta primers. The method was immunoSEQ multiplex PCR; TCRdb's version includes in-frame clones alone and lacks a portion of them. The top ten clones hold roughly 13% of a sample with 100,000 to 150,000 clones, roughly 82% of them seen once. The sample comprised PBMCs. The receptors were sampled from a middle-aged woman in good health and CMV-seropositive.

This clone is categorized as medium-sized. The genes are TRBV4-1 and TRBJ1-1; D gene unclear. Trimming cost V 4 bases and J 2 bases, with 17 bases left between them. The CDR3 extends over 16 amino acids. Germline CDR1 is MGHRA and CDR2 is YSYEKL. CDR3 sequence reads: CASSPILHRENTEAFF. The CDR3 coding sequence is TGCGCCAGCAGCCCCATTCTACACCGGGAAAACACTGAAGCTTTCTTT.

The chain employs TRBV4-2 and TRBJ2-1, with 7 bases matching TRBD1. CDR1 is LGHNA, CDR2 YNFKEQ, per germline. The CDR3 covers 14 residues. J was trimmed by 7 bases and V by 2 bases; bases with no gene match: 5. The CDR3 sequence is CASSQRQGENEQFF. The CDR3 nucleotides are TGTGCCAGCAGCCAAAGGCAGGGGGAAAATGAGCAGTTCTTC.

The chain has TRBV28 and TRBJ2-7; D gene ambiguous. The CDR3 runs to 12 residues. The V gene's germline CDR1 is MDHEN and CDR2 SYDVKM. V lost 5 bases and J 3 bases, leaving 8 bases between the germline ends. CDR3 coding DNA: TGTGCCAGCAGTGTCCTAAGCTACGAGCAGTACTTC. This codes for CASSVLSYEQYF.

V is TRBV5-4 and J is TRBJ2-1; 7 positions match TRBD1. V shed 1 base, J shed 3 bases, and the junction held 7 bases outside the gene matches. Germline V lookup: CDR1 SGHNT, CDR2 YYREEE (reference sequence). The CDR3 is 16 residues long. This CDR3 reads CASSLSSGQHYNEQFF. CDR3 in DNA: TGTGCCAGCAGCTTGAGCTCGGGACAGCACTACAATGAGCAGTTCTTC.

The chain has TRBV6-1 and TRBJ1-2, with TRBD1 matching over 7 bases. V was pared by 4 bases and J by 4 bases, with 9 bases of the junction left unmatched. The CDR3 consists of 15 residues. Germline CDR1 MNHNS, CDR2 SASEGT. CDR3 region: CASSARDSPLYGYTF. CDR3 coding DNA: TGTGCCAGCAGTGCCCGGGACAGCCCTCTCTATGGCTACACCTTC.

Only a few counts were recorded for this clone. The rearrangement links TRBV6-1 to TRBJ2-5, with no clear D. The CDR3 sequence is 14 residues long. The V end lost 3 bases, the J end lost 0 bases, and 8 bases lay between the germline ends. Germline-derived CDR1 and CDR2 are MNHNS and SASEGT. The CDR3 region has the DNA TGTGCCAGCAGTGAGTCTACTTACCAAGAGACCCAGTACTTC. Its translation is CASSESTYQETQYF.

Remarks on this clone: The junction differs from germline at one of its ends, possibly a read error. Other DNA sequences within the sample encode an identical CDR3. This chain connects TRBV28 to TRBJ2-2, with D possibly TRBD1 on 6 matching bases. The CDR3 covers 14 residues. Germline V gives CDR1 MDHEN, CDR2 SYDVKM. In nucleotides, the CDR3 is TGTGCTAGCAGCGGACAGTTGAACACCGGGGAGCTGTTTTTT. Translating it yields CASSGQLNTGELFF.

This clone appeared once. The chain combines TRBV5-1 with TRBJ1-1; possible D gene TRBD1, 5 bases. The CDR3 covers 14 residues. V lost 4 bases, J lost 7 bases, and 17 bases lay in between. Germline CDR1 reads SGHRS; CDR2 reads YFSETQ. The CDR3 DNA sequence: TGCGCCAGCAGCCCCACCCCCATCGGGGGTGAAGCTTTCTTT. Protein: CASSPTPIGGEAFF. Variable domain in full (rest from reference TRBV5-1 and TRBJ1-1): KAGVTQTPRYLIKTRGQQVTLSCSPISGHRSVSWYQQTPGQGLQFLFEYFSETQRNKGNFPGRFSGRQFSNSRSEMNVSTLELGDSALYLCASSPTPIGGEAFFGQGTRLTVV.

This chain's CDR3 is CASSYTQGYEQYF. In nucleotides, the CDR3 is TGTGCCAGCAGTTACACTCAGGGCTACGAGCAGTACTTC. The rearrangement joins TRBV6-6 to TRBJ2-7, with D tentatively TRBD1 (5 bases). The CDR3 contains 13 residues. Per the germline V gene, CDR1 is MNHNY and CDR2 is SVGAGI (reference sequence). Trimming cost V 2 bases and J 3 bases, with 8 bases left between them.